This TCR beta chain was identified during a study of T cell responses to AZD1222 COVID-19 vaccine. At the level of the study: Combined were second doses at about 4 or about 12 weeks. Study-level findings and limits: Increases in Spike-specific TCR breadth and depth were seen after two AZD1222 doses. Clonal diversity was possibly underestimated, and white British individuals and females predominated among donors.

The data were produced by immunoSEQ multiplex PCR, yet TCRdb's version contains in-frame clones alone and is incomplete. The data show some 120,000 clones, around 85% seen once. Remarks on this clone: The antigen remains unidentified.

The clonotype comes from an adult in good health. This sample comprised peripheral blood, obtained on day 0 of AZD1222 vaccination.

In DNA form, the CDR3 reads TGTGCCAGTAGCACACAGTCCGATCAGCCCCAGCATTTT. This codes for CASSTQSDQPQHF. The rearrangement joins TRBV19 to TRBJ1-5, with unresolved D. This CDR3 spans 13 amino acids. Germline V lookup: CDR1 LNHDA, CDR2 SQIVND (reference sequence). V dropped 6 bases and J dropped 5 bases, with 11 bases sitting between them.